One and the same sample provided the 23 T cell receptor beta chains below, sequenced in a study of sequential checkpoint blockade in melanoma. The treatment was: randomized to nivolumab then ipilimumab (arm A) or the reverse (arm B). The data were produced by immunoSEQ multiplex PCR, yet TCRdb's version contains in-frame clones alone and is incomplete. The profile shows around 5,000 clones, approximately 20% of them singletons. The sequencing here drew on tumor tissue (inferred from file names), taken from a patient given nivolumab and ipilimumab in sequence. The source is a human donor with melanoma.

The chain joins TRBV28 to TRBJ2-3; D perhaps matches TRBD2 (5 bases). This CDR3 comprises 13 residues. CDR1 MDHEN and CDR2 SYDVKM come from the germline V gene. CDR3 nucleotides: TGTGCGGTTAGAGGTCCGGGAACAGATACGCAGTATTTT. It translates to CAVRGPGTDTQYF.

The chain employs TRBV9 and TRBJ2-1, with 10 bases that match TRBD1. The V and J ends lost 5 bases and 9 bases, in that order; junction bases with no gene match: 26. CDR3 size: 20 residues. Germline lookup yields CDR1 SGDLS and CDR2 YYNGEE. As DNA, the CDR3 is TGTGCCAGCAGTGAAGCAAGCCCCGGGACAGGGGTTCGACGTTTGAGTGAGCAGTTCTTC. Its translation is CASSEASPGTGVRRLSEQFF.

The chain uses TRBV6-8 and TRBJ2-5; D tentatively fits TRBD1 or TRBD2 (5 bases each). The CDR3 spans 15 residues. V was cut by 1 base and J by 1 base, with 10 bases left in between. CDR1 MNHGY and CDR2 SAAAGT come from the germline V gene. The CDR3 DNA reads as TGTGCCAGCAGTTACTATGGGACCTCCCAAGAGACCCAGTACTTC. The encoded protein is CASSYYGTSQETQYF.

This clone was found a few times. This chain links TRBV15 with TRBJ1-1; 8 positions match TRBD1. Trimming took 2 bases from V and 7 from J; bases not matched to a gene: 6. Germline assignment: CDR1 LNHNV and CDR2 YYDKDF (reference sequence). The CDR3 totals 14 residues. CDR3 sequence (DNA): TGTGCCACCAGCAGAACAGGGGGGCCTAATGAAGCTTTCTTT. Translating gives CATSRTGGPNEAFF.

This clone turned up a few times. This sequence joins TRBV6-8 and TRBJ2-3; the match to TRBD2 covers 10 bases. V was clipped by 0 bases and J by 3 bases; unmatched bases: 9. CDR1 and CDR2 (germline): MNHGY, SAAAGT. This CDR3 comprises 18 residues. The CDR3: CASSYSSGGARRTDTQYF. The CDR3 DNA reads TGTGCCAGCAGTTACTCAAGCGGGGGGGCGCGGAGAACAGATACGCAGTATTTT.

This clone was recorded a few times. This chain connects TRBV6-7 to TRBJ1-1, with TRBD1 as a possible D gene (5 bases). TRBV6-7 is noted as an ORF with a role that remains uncertain. The CDR3 has 11 residues. V lost 10 bases and J 1 base, leaving 7 bases between the germline ends. The CDR3 is CAIGQNTEAFF. The CDR3 coding sequence is TGTGCCATCGGACAGAACACTGAAGCTTTCTTT.

The rearrangement uses TRBV9 and TRBJ1-4; D uncertain. The CDR3 contains 14 residues. Per germline, CDR1 SGDLS and CDR2 YYNGEE. Trimming took off 5 bases at V and 4 bases at J, with 12 bases between the two ends. CDR3 in amino acids: CASSLGVLNEKLFF. The CDR3 nucleotides are TGTGCCAGCAGTCTAGGAGTCCTTAATGAAAAACTGTTTTTT.

This clone was seen only a few times. The chain uses TRBV28 and TRBJ2-1; a weak D match, TRBD2 (6 bases). The CDR3 runs 13 residues. V lost 10 bases, J lost 2 bases, and 12 bases lay in between. From germline, CDR1 is MDHEN and CDR2 SYDVKM. CDR3 nucleotides: TGTGCCACCGGTCGGGGGACCTACAATGAGCAGTTCTTC. Its translation is CATGRGTYNEQFF. The whole variable domain, remainder taken from reference TRBV28 and TRBJ2-1, is DVKVTQSSRYLVKRTGEKVFLECVQDMDHENMFWYRQDPGLGLRLIYFSYDVKMKEKGDIPEGYSVSREKKERFSLILESASTNQTSMYLCATGRGTYNEQFFGPGTRLTVL.

This clone was counted between two and nine times. J is TRBJ2-7 and V is TRBV6-8, with D perhaps matching TRBD2 (6 bases). The V end lost 8 bases, the J end lost 2 bases, and 19 bases lay between the germline ends. The CDR3 totals 15 residues. The germline CDR1 and CDR2 sequences are MNHGY and SAAAGT. The DNA of the CDR3 is TGTGCCAGCTTTCCCCCCGGAGCGGGCCCCTACGAGCAGTACTTC. Translated: CASFPPGAGPYEQYF.

The genes are TRBV4-1 and TRBJ2-5, with TRBD2 as a possible D gene (5 bases). The CDR3 is 16 residues long. V lost 3 bases and J 5 bases, leaving 19 bases between the germline ends. The germline CDR1 and CDR2 sequences are MGHRA and YSYEKL. The CDR3 nucleotides are TGCGCCAGCAGCCACCCCGGACTTACCCGCGGGGAGACCCAGTACTTC. It encodes CASSHPGLTRGETQYF.

This chain uses TRBV9 with TRBJ2-3; 7 bases align to TRBD2. CDR3 length: 15 amino acids. V gave up 1 base and J gave up 4 bases; unmatched junction bases: 6. Germline CDR1 and CDR2: SGDLS and YYNGEE. In DNA, the CDR3 is TGTGCCAGCAGCGTAAGCGGGGCGGGCTCAGATACGCAGTATTTT. Translating it yields CASSVSGAGSDTQYF.

This clone came up many times. V is TRBV6-8 and J is TRBJ1-2, with 9 positions matching TRBD1. The germline gives CDR1 MNHGY, CDR2 SAAAGT. This CDR3 contains 13 residues. J lost 8 bases, V lost 6 bases, and 7 bases had no gene match. The CDR3 loop reads CASRATGGDGYTF. The CDR3 nucleotides are TGTGCCAGCAGGGCCACAGGGGGCGACGGCTACACCTTC.

A few counts support this clone. The CDR3 loop reads CATTGVVHYEQYF. The CDR3 DNA follows: TGTGCCACCACAGGGGTTGTCCACTACGAGCAGTACTTC. V gene TRBV9 combines with J gene TRBJ2-7; TRBD1 matches 7 bases. V shed 9 bases and J 3 bases; nucleotides not matched to a gene: 9. Germline V gives CDR1 SGDLS, CDR2 YYNGEE. The CDR3 has 13 amino acids.

This clone was detected a few times. The gene calls are TRBV18 and TRBJ1-1; D perhaps matches TRBD1 (5 bases). The germline V gene encodes CDR1 KGHSH and CDR2 LQKENI. V was pared by 3 bases and J by 2 bases, with 13 bases between. The CDR3 totals 15 residues. CDR3 sequence: CASSPSRDLNTEAFF. In DNA form, the CDR3 reads TGTGCCAGCTCACCGTCACGGGACCTCAACACTGAAGCTTTCTTT.

The chain uses TRBV9 and TRBJ1-3; D gene ambiguous. Germline CDR1 and CDR2: SGDLS and YYNGEE. Trimming left V 7 bases short and J 4 bases short, with 9 bases between. The CDR3 length is 12 residues. The chain's CDR3 is CASGASGNTIYF. The CDR3 nucleotides are TGTGCCAGCGGCGCTTCCGGAAACACCATATATTTT.

This clone was detected ten times or more. The chain joins TRBV11-3 to TRBJ2-3; TRBD2 agrees at 9 bases. The CDR3 is 16 amino acids. Germline trimming cut 4 bases from V and 3 bases from J; bases unmatched to any gene: 8. The germline gives CDR1 SGHNT, CDR2 YENEEA. The CDR3 sequence: CASSSLAGRGTDTQYF. CDR3 DNA: TGTGCCAGCAGCTCCCTAGCGGGAAGAGGGACAGATACGCAGTATTTT.

The J gene is TRBJ1-5, the V gene TRBV12-5; weak D call: TRBD2 (6 bases). Gene TRBJ2-3 matches the end of the DNA better, so the J call may be wrong. Germline CDR1 and CDR2: LGHNT and FRNRAP. The CDR3 runs to 12 residues. Written as DNA, the CDR3 is TGTGCCAGCGGGCAAGGTGGACGGCCCCAGTATTTT. Translated, it gives CASGQGGRPQYF.

The chain combines TRBV6-1 with TRBJ1-2; the D is unclear. The CDR3 has 14 amino acids. The V and J ends lost 1 base and 0 bases respectively, with 6 bases between them. The germline CDR1 and CDR2 sequences are MNHNS and SASEGT. The CDR3 protein is CASSEGVANYGYTF. The CDR3 nucleotides read TGTGCCAGCAGTGAAGGGGTAGCTAACTATGGCTACACCTTC.

This sequence joins TRBV10-2 and TRBJ1-4; D gene ambiguous. V lost 4 bases to trimming and J lost 3 bases, with 15 bases between them. The germline gives CDR1 WSHSY, CDR2 SAAADI. This CDR3 comprises 16 residues. This CDR3 is CASSGREGSPNEKLFF. The DNA for the CDR3 is TGCGCCAGCAGTGGAAGGGAGGGTTCGCCTAATGAAAAACTGTTTTTT.

This clone has only a few counts. The chain recombines TRBV6-8 with TRBJ1-6, with D perhaps matching TRBD1 (6 bases). The CDR3 totals 13 residues. Germline CDR1 MNHGY, CDR2 SAAAGT. Trimming took 5 bases from V and 10 from J, leaving 12 bases between them. DNA of the CDR3: TGTGCCAGCAGTAGGGCAGGGGAATCACCCCTCCACTTT. Amino acid sequence: CASSRAGESPLHF.

This clone came up a few times. The rearrangement links TRBV6-8 to TRBJ1-3; 8 nucleotides line up with TRBD1. Germline V lookup: CDR1 MNHGY, CDR2 SAAAGT. J was trimmed by 3 bases and V by 2 bases; bases with no gene match: 3. The CDR3 length is 15 residues. CDR3 sequence: CASSYQGALGNTIYF. The CDR3 bases are TGTGCCAGCAGTTACCAGGGGGCGCTTGGAAACACCATATATTTT.

The chain has TRBV11-3 and TRBJ2-5, with TRBD1 identical over 10 bases. This CDR3 has 15 residues. J lost 2 bases, V lost 3 bases, and 3 bases had no gene match. Germline V gene lookup returns CDR1 SGHNT and CDR2 YENEEA. The CDR3 DNA reads TGTGCCAGCAGCTTGGGGGACAGGGGACAAGAGACCCAGTACTTC. As protein: CASSLGDRGQETQYF.

This clone appeared many times. The J gene is TRBJ2-4, the V gene TRBV6-8; 9 nucleotides agree with TRBD1. The CDR3 extends over 19 amino acids. Losses at the gene ends were 6 bases for V and 0 bases for J; bases not matched to a gene: 15. Looked up from germline, CDR1 is MNHGY and CDR2 is SAAAGT. The CDR3 protein is CASRLPGQGTALAKNIQYF. The CDR3 DNA sequence: TGTGCCAGCAGACTACCGGGACAGGGTACAGCGCTAGCCAAAAACATTCAGTACTTC.